Listed below are T cell receptor beta chains from one sample, sequenced in a study of cytomegalovirus exposure and HLA in healthy donors. The table came from immunoSEQ multiplex PCR; TCRdb's copy has only in-frame clones and leaves some out. The sample contains approximately 90,000 clones, roughly 63% of which appear only once. Source material: PBMCs. Receptors were obtained from a woman in her thirties in good health and CMV-seronegative. CDR3s include the opening cysteine and the closing phenylalanine or tryptophan. A D gene is named only where the DNA matches it firmly. Some rows mark clone size as missing; the rest say once, few, many or name a class of expanded clone.

v_gene: TRBV29-1; abundance: -; d_gene: TRBD2; j_gene: TRBJ2-4; CDR3nt: TGCAGCGTTCAAGGCCTAGCGGGGGGCAACATTCAGTACTTC; CDR3aa: CSVQGLAGGNIQYF
v_gene: TRBV12-5; abundance: -; d_gene: TRBD2; j_gene: TRBJ2-1; CDR3nt: TGTGCTAGTGGTTTGGTGGGACTAGCAGGGAGGAGCGATGAGCAGTTCTTC; CDR3aa: CASGLVGLAGRSDEQFF
v_gene: TRBV2; abundance: -; d_gene: -; j_gene: TRBJ1-2; CDR3nt: TGTGCCAGCAGTGAAAGACAGGACACTAACTATGGCTACACCTTC; CDR3aa: CASSERQDTNYGYTF
v_gene: TRBV7-8; abundance: -; d_gene: -; j_gene: TRBJ2-1; CDR3nt: TGTGCCAGCAGCTTAGCTAGCAATGAGCAGTTCTTC; CDR3aa: CASSLASNEQFF
v_gene: TRBV27; abundance: -; d_gene: -; j_gene: TRBJ2-7; CDR3nt: TGTGCCAGCAGTCCGGGGAAACACGAGCAGTACTTC; CDR3aa: CASSPGKHEQYF
v_gene: TRBV7-3; abundance: -; d_gene: -; j_gene: TRBJ1-5; CDR3nt: TGTGCCAGCAGCCCACAGGGAGCCGCCAATCAGCCCCAGCATTTT; CDR3aa: CASSPQGAANQPQHF
v_gene: TRBV2; abundance: -; d_gene: -; j_gene: TRBJ1-1; CDR3nt: TGTGCCAGCACTAGCCGCCCCTCGGACACTGAAGCTTTCTTT; CDR3aa: CASTSRPSDTEAFF
v_gene: TRBV6-6; abundance: -; d_gene: TRBD1; j_gene: TRBJ1-4; CDR3nt: TGTGCCAGCAGTCCTATGGGGACAGGGAATGAAAAACTGTTTTTT; CDR3aa: CASSPMGTGNEKLFF
v_gene: TRBV7-3; abundance: -; d_gene: -; j_gene: TRBJ2-2; CDR3nt: TGTGCCAGCGCCTCAAACCAGGCGGGGAACACCGGGGAGCTGTTTTTT; CDR3aa: CASASNQAGNTGELFF
v_gene: TRBV5-5; abundance: -; d_gene: TRBD2; j_gene: TRBJ2-7; CDR3nt: TGTGCCAGCAGCATAGCACTAGCGGGGCGCGGGGGGGAGCAGTACTTC; CDR3aa: CASSIALAGRGGEQYF
v_gene: TRBV19; abundance: -; d_gene: TRBD1; j_gene: TRBJ2-6; CDR3nt: TGTGCCAGTAGTGTTGAACCGGGACAGGGCATGGCTGGGGCCAACGTCCTGACTTTC; CDR3aa: CASSVEPGQGMAGANVLTF
v_gene: TRBV7-6; abundance: -; d_gene: -; j_gene: TRBJ2-2; CDR3nt: TGTGCCAGCAGCTTAGGGGGCGTTAGCGGGAACACCGGGGAGCTGTTTTTT; CDR3aa: CASSLGGVSGNTGELFF
v_gene: TRBV10-3; abundance: -; d_gene: -; j_gene: TRBJ1-1; CDR3nt: TGTGCCGCGGGGCCGGACACTGAAGCTTTCTTT; CDR3aa: CAAGPDTEAFF
v_gene: TRBV6-5; abundance: -; d_gene: -; j_gene: TRBJ2-6; CDR3nt: TGTGCCAGCAGTTACTCACAATCTGGGGCCAACGTCCTGACTTTC; CDR3aa: CASSYSQSGANVLTF
v_gene: TRBV6-5; abundance: few; d_gene: TRBD2; j_gene: TRBJ2-7; CDR3nt: TGTGCCAGCAGTTACCATAGCGGGAGCTACGAGCAGTACTTC; CDR3aa: CASSYHSGSYEQYF
v_gene: TRBV19; abundance: -; d_gene: -; j_gene: TRBJ1-4; CDR3nt: TGTGCCAGTAGTCCGGACCGGGGGGTAGATCGCATTTTT; CDR3aa: CASSPDRGVDRIF
v_gene: TRBV2; abundance: -; d_gene: TRBD1; j_gene: TRBJ2-2; CDR3nt: TGTGCCAGCAGTGGACAGGGATGGGGGAACACCGGGGAGCTGTTTTTT; CDR3aa: CASSGQGWGNTGELFF
v_gene: TRBV13; abundance: -; d_gene: TRBD1; j_gene: TRBJ1-6; CDR3nt: TGTGCCAGCAGCTTTAACAGGGGGCCCTATAATTCACCCCTCCACTTT; CDR3aa: CASSFNRGPYNSPLHF
v_gene: TRBV28; abundance: -; d_gene: TRBD1; j_gene: TRBJ2-7; CDR3nt: TGTGCCAGCAGTCCACTGACAGGGCCCTACGAGCAGTACTTC; CDR3aa: CASSPLTGPYEQYF
v_gene: TRBV9; abundance: -; d_gene: -; j_gene: TRBJ2-3; CDR3nt: TGTGCCAGCAGCTCTGATCAGGATACGCAGTATTTT; CDR3aa: CASSSDQDTQYF
v_gene: TRBV30; abundance: few; d_gene: TRBD2; j_gene: TRBJ2-2; CDR3nt: TGTGCCTGGAGCCCGGGACTAAAGTTAGGGGAGCTGTTTTTT; CDR3aa: CAWSPGLKLGELFF
v_gene: TRBV7-2; abundance: -; d_gene: -; j_gene: TRBJ1-2; CDR3nt: TGTGCCAGCAGCTTAGCGCGGCAGAACTATGGCTACACCTTC; CDR3aa: CASSLARQNYGYTF
v_gene: TRBV7-9; abundance: few; d_gene: -; j_gene: TRBJ1-1; CDR3nt: TGTGCCAGCACCGTAGGACAGCTACAGTTTGAAGCTTTCTTT; CDR3aa: CASTVGQLQFEAFF
v_gene: TRBV28; abundance: -; d_gene: -; j_gene: TRBJ2-7; CDR3nt: TGTGCCAGCGGTCGTGAGGTGGCGGGAACCCACGAGCAGTACTTC; CDR3aa: CASGREVAGTHEQYF
v_gene: TRBV5-1; abundance: -; d_gene: -; j_gene: TRBJ2-7; CDR3nt: TGCGCCAGCAGCTGGAAGGACAGTTACTCCTACGAGCAGTACTTC; CDR3aa: CASSWKDSYSYEQYF
v_gene: TRBV11-1; abundance: -; d_gene: -; j_gene: TRBJ1-1; CDR3nt: TGTGCCAGCAGCTTAGCTCCGGGGACAGAAGCTTTCTTT; CDR3aa: CASSLAPGTEAFF
v_gene: TRBV6-6; abundance: many; d_gene: TRBD1; j_gene: TRBJ2-3; CDR3nt: TGTGCCAGCAGATCCCGGGACAGGGGCATACCGGATACGCAGTATTTT; CDR3aa: CASRSRDRGIPDTQYF
v_gene: TRBV10-1; abundance: -; d_gene: -; j_gene: TRBJ2-5; CDR3nt: TGCGCCAGCAGTGGGTCCCCGGCAGGCCAAGAGACCCAGTACTTC; CDR3aa: CASSGSPAGQETQYF
v_gene: TRBV11-2; abundance: -; d_gene: TRBD1; j_gene: TRBJ1-2; CDR3nt: TGTGCCAGCAGCCCCTCGCGTGCAGGGGGAAACTATGGCTACACCTTC; CDR3aa: CASSPSRAGGNYGYTF